The clone carrying this TCR beta chain was seen only a few times. This specimen belongs to a study of regulatory T cells in long-lasting Graves disease. Study information: The antithyroid drugs taken by newly diagnosed Graves' patients had been used for under 3 months.

The time point is: newly diagnosed GD, antithyroid drugs for less than 3 months. From PBMCs, RNA was extracted and then used to make the TCR library. Diagnoses of Graves' disease were made by American Thyroid Association guidelines. Germline CDR1 is SNHLY and CDR2 is FYNNEI. The V gene end was trimmed by 4 bases and the J gene end by 4 bases; junction bases not matched to a gene: 11. The CDR3 totals 16 residues. CDR3-region Arm-PCR and iRepertoire HTBI primers produced the TCR beta libraries. TCRdb used MiXCR to reprocess the multiplex PCR reads, holding one entry per CDR3 protein. The sample lists 560,000 or so distinct CDR3 sequences, about 16% occurring once. The sample also formed part of further work on T cells in Graves' hyperthyroidism and ophthalmopathy. That paper notes: The HTBI primer set served for first-round RT-PCR of the TCR CDR3.

The source is a young man with Graves disease. The V and J genes are TRBV2 and TRBJ2-7; 9 bases are shared with TRBD2. The source was peripheral blood mononuclear cells (PBMCs), collected at new diagnosis, from a patient treated with antithyroid drugs. This chain's CDR3 is CASSGGGRDPGYEQYF. For the CDR3, the DNA is TGTGCCAGCAGTGGGGGCGGGAGGGACCCGGGGTACGAGCAGTACTTC.